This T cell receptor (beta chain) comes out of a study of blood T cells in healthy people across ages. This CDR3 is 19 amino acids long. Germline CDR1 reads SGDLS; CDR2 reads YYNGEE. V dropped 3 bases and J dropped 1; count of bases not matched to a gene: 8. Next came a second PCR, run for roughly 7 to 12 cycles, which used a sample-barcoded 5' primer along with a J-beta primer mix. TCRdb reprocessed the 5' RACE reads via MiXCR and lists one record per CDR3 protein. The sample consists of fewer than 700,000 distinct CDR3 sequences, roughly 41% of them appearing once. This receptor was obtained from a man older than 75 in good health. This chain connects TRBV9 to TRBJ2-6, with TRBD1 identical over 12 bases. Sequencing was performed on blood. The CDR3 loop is CASSARPGQGASGANVLTF. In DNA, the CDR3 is TGTGCCAGCAGCGCGAGACCGGGACAGGGGGCGTCTGGGGCCAACGTCCTGACTTTC.